Listed here are 11 T cell receptor beta chains from one sample, sequenced in a study of a mutant IDH1 vaccine in newly diagnosed glioma. The data were produced by immunoSEQ multiplex PCR, yet TCRdb's version contains in-frame clones alone and is incomplete. Of around 62,000 clones listed, approximately 89% are singletons. Time point denoted: week 11, during vaccination. The vaccine gave 300 ug of a 20-mer mutant IDH1 peptide subcutaneously per dose. Their antigen targets remain unknown. The starting material was PBMCs, obtained from a glioma patient whose treatment included an IDH1 peptide vaccine. These receptors were taken from a man aged 40-50 years with glioma.

Only one count was recorded for this clone. This sequence joins TRBV4-3 and TRBJ2-7; D gene ambiguous. Per the germline V gene, CDR1 is LGHNA and CDR2 is YSLEER. V was trimmed by 4 bases and J by 4 bases, leaving 14 bases between them. The CDR3 covers 14 residues. CDR3 bases: TGCGCCAGCAGCCCAGAGCCGTTGTCGTACGAGCAGTACTTC. Translation: CASSPEPLSYEQYF.

This chain joins TRBV4-2 and TRBJ1-4; D is unresolved. Germline assignment: CDR1 LGHNA and CDR2 YNFKEQ. This CDR3 contains 13 residues. V lost 0 bases, J lost 8 bases, and 7 bases lay in between. The CDR3 sequence: CASSQDPEEKLFF. The CDR3 region has the DNA TGTGCCAGCAGCCAAGATCCCGAGGAAAAACTGTTTTTT.

The chain links TRBV7-2 to TRBJ2-7; maybe TRBD1 (7 bases). The CDR3 sequence is 15 residues long. Trimming left V 1 base short and J 0 bases short, with 10 bases between. Germline assignment: CDR1 SGHTA and CDR2 FQGNSA. CDR3 bases: TGTGCCAGCAGCTTAGGACAGGGACTCTCCTACGAGCAGTACTTC. Amino acids: CASSLGQGLSYEQYF.

This clone was seen once. The chain carries TRBV5-5 and TRBJ1-1; D unresolved. V was shortened by 5 bases and J by 6 bases, with 11 bases between the two germline ends. This CDR3 region has 12 residues. Per germline, CDR1 SGHKS and CDR2 YYEKEE (reference sequence). The CDR3 coding sequence is TGTGCCAGCAGTGGGCGTGTGTCTGAAGCTTTCTTT. Its protein product is CASSGRVSEAFF.

The chain uses TRBV29-1 and TRBJ1-2; D is unclear. V lost 5 bases and J 4 bases, leaving 5 bases between the germline ends. The CDR3 loop spans 10 amino acids. CDR1 is SQVTM and CDR2 is ANQGSEA in the germline V gene. In DNA form, the CDR3 reads TGCAGCGTTTGGAGCTATGGCTACACCTTC. It translates to CSVWSYGYTF.

This clone is a singleton in its sample. The rearrangement links TRBV28 to TRBJ2-2, with no clear D. Germline V lookup: CDR1 MDHEN, CDR2 SYDVKM. The V gene lost 5 bases and the J gene lost 7 bases, with 17 bases spanning the gap. The CDR3 runs to 15 residues. CDR3 region: CASSRRPPGGGELFF. The CDR3 DNA follows: TGTGCCAGCAGTCGTCGACCCCCGGGTGGCGGGGAGCTGTTTTTT.

This clone appeared once. V is TRBV5-1 and J is TRBJ1-5; a possible D gene is TRBD1 (5 bases). The V gene's germline CDR1 is SGHRS and CDR2 YFSETQ. V dropped 0 bases and J dropped 3 bases, with 10 bases sitting between them. The CDR3 has 15 amino acids. The CDR3 nucleotides read TGCGCCAGCAGCTTGGTGGGGGAACACAATCAGCCCCAGCATTTT. It is translated as CASSLVGEHNQPQHF.

The gene calls are TRBV5-1 and TRBJ1-1, with TRBD1 matching 9 bases. Germline CDR1 reads SGHRS; CDR2 reads YFSETQ. V shed 0 bases, J shed 3 bases, and the junction held 6 bases outside the gene matches. The CDR3 has 16 amino acids. The CDR3 sequence is CASSLEMGQGDTEAFF. The CDR3 DNA sequence: TGCGCCAGCAGCTTGGAAATGGGACAGGGAGACACTGAAGCTTTCTTT. The whole variable domain, filled in from reference TRBV5-1 and TRBJ1-1, reads KAGVTQTPRYLIKTRGQQVTLSCSPISGHRSVSWYQQTPGQGLQFLFEYFSETQRNKGNFPGRFSGRQFSNSRSEMNVSTLELGDSALYLCASSLEMGQGDTEAFFGQGTRLTVV.

V is TRBV7-2 and J is TRBJ1-4; TRBD1 aligns across 7 bases. The germline CDR1 and CDR2 sequences are SGHTA and FQGNSA. The V segment lost 5 bases and the J segment 6 bases; nucleotides outside the gene matches: 9. CDR3 length equals 15 residues. The DNA of the CDR3 is TGTGCCAGCAGCGCCATGGGACAGCCTGATGAAAAACTGTTTTTT. It is translated as CASSAMGQPDEKLFF.

The genes are TRBV2 and TRBJ2-2; TRBD1 matches 9 bases. This CDR3 is 15 amino acids long. Germline-derived CDR1 and CDR2 are SNHLY and FYNNEI. Losses at the gene ends were 1 base for V and 6 bases for J; bases not matched to a gene: 3. CDR3 region: CASSEVRTGAGELFF. The CDR3, as DNA: TGTGCCAGCAGTGAAGTCAGGACAGGGGCCGGGGAGCTGTTTTTT.

The V gene is TRBV28, the J gene TRBJ2-3; 9 bases fit TRBD1. The CDR3 is 17 amino acids. Losses at the gene ends were 7 bases for V and 2 bases for J; bases not matched to a gene: 13. Germline V gives CDR1 MDHEN, CDR2 SYDVKM. The CDR3 bases are TGTGCCAGCACCAAAGGCGGGACAGGGTCTTACACAGATACGCAGTATTTT. Translating gives CASTKGGTGSYTDTQYF.